The rows below give T cell receptor beta chains drawn from one sample of a study of beta chain features in type 1 diabetes. Sequencing used immunoSEQ multiplex PCR; TCRdb keeps in-frame clones, though not all of them. Of a few hundred thousand clones in the sample, less than 20% were seen once. The sample consisted of naive CD4+ T cells from blood. These receptors came from a woman aged 18-35 years in good health. Each CDR3 is given with its conserved first and last residue. Each record gives: clone size, CDR3 length, V gene, J gene, D gene, CDR3 protein, CDR3 DNA. The D gene is left open where the match is weak. Only part of the rows carry a size: once, few, many, or a class if the clone is expanded.

.	15	TRBV9	TRBJ2-2	.	CASSVQTANTGELFF	TGTGCCAGCAGCGTTCAGACAGCGAACACCGGGGAGCTGTTTTTT
few	15	TRBV9	TRBJ2-2	.	CASSPQPRDAGELFF	TGTGCCAGCAGCCCTCAGCCCAGGGATGCAGGGGAGCTGTTTTTT
.	15	TRBV2	TRBJ1-2	TRBD1	CASSVLQTGVYGYTF	TGTGCCAGCAGTGTCCTACAAACAGGGGTCTATGGCTACACCTTC
.	13	TRBV30	TRBJ2-2	.	CAWNQRYTGELFF	TGTGCCTGGAATCAGCGGTACACCGGGGAGCTGTTTTTT
.	14	TRBV19	TRBJ2-7	.	CASSKGVSGYEQYF	TGTGCCAGTAGTAAAGGAGTCTCGGGGTACGAGCAGTACTTC
.	16	TRBV27	TRBJ2-7	TRBD1	CASSQRTGTGGYEQYF	TGTGCCAGCAGTCAAAGAACCGGGACAGGGGGCTACGAGCAGTACTTC
.	14	TRBV15	TRBJ2-7	TRBD1	CATSRPGQGYEQYF	TGTGCCACCAGCAGGCCGGGACAGGGGTACGAGCAGTACTTC
.	13	TRBV18	TRBJ2-7	.	CASSPSADYEQYF	TGTGCCAGCTCACCATCGGCGGACTACGAGCAGTACTTC
.	12	TRBV10-3	TRBJ2-2	.	CAITGSTGELFF	TGTGCCATCACGGGTAGTACCGGGGAGCTGTTTTTT
.	13	TRBV6-1	TRBJ2-2	.	CASSITGTGELFF	TGTGCCAGCAGTATCACAGGGACCGGGGAGCTGTTTTTT
few	14	TRBV5-1	TRBJ2-1	TRBD1	CASSLDRGTVEQFF	TGCGCCAGCAGTTTGGACAGGGGGACGGTTGAGCAGTTCTTC
.	15	TRBV2	TRBJ2-2	TRBD2	CATQPGLAGSGELFF	TGTGCCACCCAACCGGGACTAGCGGGATCCGGGGAGCTGTTTTTT
few	14	TRBV4-1	TRBJ1-2	.	CASSQTDSYYGYTF	TGCGCCAGCAGCCAGACGGACAGCTACTATGGCTACACCTTC
.	14	TRBV19	TRBJ2-3	.	CASSIAGVPDTQYF	TGTGCCAGTAGTATAGCCGGGGTGCCAGATACGCAGTATTTT
few	15	TRBV4-1	TRBJ2-2	.	CASSPIPGVTGELFF	TGCGCCAGCAGTCCTATCCCAGGGGTAACCGGGGAGCTGTTTTTT
few	13	TRBV19	TRBJ1-2	.	CASSIGQGYGYTF	TGTGCCAGTAGTATAGGGCAGGGCTATGGCTACACCTTC
.	14	TRBV7-6	TRBJ2-7	.	CASSPVPESYEQYF	TGTGCCAGCAGCCCGGTCCCGGAGTCCTACGAGCAGTACTTC
few	18	TRBV23-1	TRBJ1-5	TRBD1	CASSLWDRGPYSNQPQHF	TGCGCCAGCAGTCTGTGGGACAGGGGACCCTATAGCAATCAGCCCCAGCATTTT
few	13	TRBV11-2	TRBJ1-2	.	CASSRQGTYGYTF	TGTGCCAGCAGCCGTCAGGGAACCTATGGCTACACCTTC
few	14	TRBV10-3	TRBJ1-2	TRBD1	CAISGARQGPGYTF	TGTGCCATCAGTGGTGCTCGACAGGGGCCTGGCTACACCTTC
few	15	TRBV5-1	TRBJ2-3	.	CASSFGREGADTQYF	TGCGCCAGCAGCTTCGGGCGGGAAGGGGCAGATACGCAGTATTTT
.	15	TRBV15	TRBJ2-1	.	CATSRRTAGNNEQFF	TGTGCCACCAGCAGACGGACTGCGGGGAACAATGAGCAGTTCTTC
.	12	TRBV7-3	TRBJ2-2	.	CASSPRGGELFF	TGTGCCAGCAGCCCCCGGGGAGGGGAGCTGTTTTTT
few	15	TRBV5-6	TRBJ1-1	TRBD1	CASSPRQGRRTEAFF	TGTGCCAGCAGCCCCCGACAGGGGCGGAGGACTGAAGCTTTCTTT
.	14	TRBV4-2	TRBJ1-2	.	CASSQDQDNYGYTF	TGTGCCAGCAGCCAAGATCAGGATAACTATGGCTACACCTTC
.	15	TRBV30	TRBJ1-1	.	CAWSSLQGFWTEAFF	TGTGCCTGGAGTTCACTTCAGGGGTTTTGGACTGAAGCTTTCTTT
.	15	TRBV5-4	TRBJ2-7	TRBD2	CASSLDGGALVEQYF	TGTGCCAGCAGCTTGGACGGGGGGGCCCTAGTCGAGCAGTACTTC
.	12	TRBV2	TRBJ2-2	.	CASSLNTGELFF	TGTGCCAGCAGCCTAAACACCGGGGAGCTGTTTTTT
once	17	TRBV4-2	TRBJ1-3	.	CASSHSPYRSSGNTIYF	TGTGCCAGCAGCCATTCCCCGTACAGGAGCTCTGGAAACACCATATATTTT
few	17	TRBV14	TRBJ1-2	.	CATPIRQAILRNYGYTF	TGTGCCACCCCTATTCGGCAGGCGATACTTAGAAACTATGGCTACACCTTC
.	16	TRBV18	TRBJ1-6	TRBD1	CASSPRDSGPRFRLHF	TGTGCCAGCTCACCACGGGACAGCGGGCCCAGGTTTCGCCTCCACTTT
.	14	TRBV7-9	TRBJ1-5	.	CASSTTTGNQPQHF	TGTGCCAGCAGCACGACGACGGGTAATCAGCCCCAGCATTTT
.	14	TRBV30	TRBJ1-5	.	CAWSLGRGDQPQHF	TGTGCCTGGAGCCTGGGCCGGGGGGATCAGCCCCAGCATTTT
.	14	TRBV7-2	TRBJ2-1	.	CASSLAPSHNEQFF	TGTGCCAGCAGCCTTGCGCCGTCTCACAATGAGCAGTTCTTC
few	15	TRBV7-2	TRBJ2-7	TRBD1	CASSLSGTGAYEQYF	TGTGCCAGCAGCTTATCAGGGACAGGGGCCTACGAGCAGTACTTC
few	15	TRBV7-2	TRBJ2-7	.	CASSFRAGPPYEQYF	TGTGCCAGCAGCTTCCGGGCGGGCCCTCCCTACGAGCAGTACTTC
.	13	TRBV19	TRBJ1-6	.	CASSGTYLRPLHF	TGTGCCAGTAGTGGGACTTACCTTAGACCCCTCCACTTT
.	14	TRBV7-2	TRBJ2-3	TRBD2	CASSLAGGVDTQYF	TGTGCCAGCAGCTTAGCGGGGGGGGTTGATACGCAGTATTTT
few	15	TRBV7-2	TRBJ2-7	TRBD2	CASSQSGGLGSEQYF	TGTGCCAGCAGCCAGAGCGGGGGCCTGGGGAGTGAGCAGTACTTC
.	15	TRBV5-4	TRBJ2-3	.	CASSAAGQAERREYF	TGTGCCAGCAGCGCCGCTGGGCAAGCGGAGAGACGCGAGTATTTT
.	16	TRBV4-1	TRBJ2-7	.	CASSLRGVGVSYEQYF	TGCGCCAGCAGCCTCCGAGGTGTAGGGGTGAGCTACGAGCAGTACTTC
few	16	TRBV23-1	TRBJ2-2	TRBD1	CASSHKRGTGTGELFF	TGCGCCAGCAGTCACAAACGAGGGACAGGCACCGGGGAGCTGTTTTTT
few	16	TRBV4-2	TRBJ2-3	.	CASSQDVAGDSATQYF	TGTGCCAGCAGCCAAGACGTGGCAGGGGATTCCGCTACGCAGTATTTT
few	15	TRBV30	TRBJ2-3	TRBD2	CAWGAGDSWGDTQYF	TGTGCCTGGGGGGCGGGGGACTCCTGGGGAGATACGCAGTATTTT
.	15	TRBV5-6	TRBJ1-2	TRBD1	CASSRDRGPGYGYTF	TGTGCCAGCAGCCGAGACAGGGGGCCAGGCTATGGCTACACCTTC
few	14	TRBV30	TRBJ2-5	TRBD1	CAWSRQGPVETQYF	TGTGCCTGGAGTCGACAGGGGCCGGTGGAGACCCAGTACTTC
.	16	TRBV19	TRBJ2-3	TRBD2	CASSIQAGGNTDTQYF	TGTGCCAGTAGTATCCAAGCGGGGGGGAACACAGATACGCAGTATTTT
.	14	TRBV7-3	TRBJ2-4	.	CASSLRGRPDIQYF	TGTGCCAGCAGCTTAAGAGGCCGTCCCGACATTCAGTACTTC
few	14	TRBV6-5	TRBJ1-3	.	CASSLHRVGNTIYF	TGTGCCAGCAGCCTCCACAGGGTTGGAAACACCATATATTTT
few	14	TRBV4-1	TRBJ2-7	TRBD1	CASSPTGGVYEQYF	TGCGCCAGCAGCCCGACAGGGGGCGTTTACGAGCAGTACTTC
few	10	TRBV7-9	TRBJ1-1	.	CASSGTEAFF	TGTGCCAGCTCAGGCACTGAAGCTTTCTTT
few	15	TRBV9	TRBJ2-7	TRBD2	CASSALAGGVYEQYF	TGTGCCAGCAGCGCACTAGCGGGGGGCGTCTACGAGCAGTACTTC
few	16	TRBV11-3	TRBJ2-3	.	CASSSTTGGGTDTQYF	TGTGCCAGCAGCTCCACGACCGGGGGAGGCACAGATACGCAGTATTTT
few	15	TRBV2	TRBJ2-3	TRBD1	CASNTGGARTDTQYF	TGTGCCAGCAATACAGGGGGCGCCCGCACAGATACGCAGTATTTT